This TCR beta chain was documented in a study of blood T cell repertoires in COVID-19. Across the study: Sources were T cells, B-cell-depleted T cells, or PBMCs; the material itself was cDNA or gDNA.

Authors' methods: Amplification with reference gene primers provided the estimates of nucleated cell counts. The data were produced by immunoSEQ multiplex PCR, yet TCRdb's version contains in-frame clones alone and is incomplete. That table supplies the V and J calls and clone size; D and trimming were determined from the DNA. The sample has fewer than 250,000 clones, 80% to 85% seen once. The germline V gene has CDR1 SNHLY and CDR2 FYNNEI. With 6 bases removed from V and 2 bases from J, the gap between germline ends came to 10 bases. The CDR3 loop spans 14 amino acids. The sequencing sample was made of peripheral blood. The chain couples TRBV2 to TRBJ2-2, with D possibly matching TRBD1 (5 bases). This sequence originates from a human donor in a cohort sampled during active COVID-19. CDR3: CASRKDTNTGELFF. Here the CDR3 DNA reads TGTGCCAGCAGAAAGGACACAAACACCGGGGAGCTGTTTTTT.